The entry that follows covers one T cell receptor (beta chain) sequence. Produced via immunoSEQ multiplex PCR; TCRdb's table is partial and in-frame only. Among tens of thousands of clones listed, approximately 97% were seen once. This specimen comes from a study of cytomegalovirus exposure and HLA in healthy donors. Between the trimmed V and J ends, which lost 2 bases and 4 bases, there was a span of 12 bases. In germline, CDR1 is SGHKS, CDR2 YYEKEE (reference sequence). The CDR3 is 14 residues long. The V gene is TRBV5-5, the J gene TRBJ1-2; D perhaps matches TRBD1 (5 bases). The specimen was PBMCs. The receptor's source is a man younger than 30 in good health and CMV-seronegative. The CDR3 nucleotides are TGTGCCAGCAGCTTACCGACAGTCAGCTATGGCTACACCTTC. Protein product: CASSLPTVSYGYTF.